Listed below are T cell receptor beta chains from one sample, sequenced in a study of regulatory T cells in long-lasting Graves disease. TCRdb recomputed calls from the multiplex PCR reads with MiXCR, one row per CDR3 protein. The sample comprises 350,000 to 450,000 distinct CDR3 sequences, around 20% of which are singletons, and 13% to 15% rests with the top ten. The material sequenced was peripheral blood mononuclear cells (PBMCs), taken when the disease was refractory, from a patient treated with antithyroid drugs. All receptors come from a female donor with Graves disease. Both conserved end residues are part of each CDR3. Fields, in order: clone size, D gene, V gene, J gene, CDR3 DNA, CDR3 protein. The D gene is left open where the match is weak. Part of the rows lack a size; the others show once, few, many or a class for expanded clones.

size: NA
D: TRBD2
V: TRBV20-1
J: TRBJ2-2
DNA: TGCAGTGCTAGACGGGAGGACATCGGGACCCCAAGGAACGGGGAGCTGTTTTTT
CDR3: CSARREDIGTPRNGELFF

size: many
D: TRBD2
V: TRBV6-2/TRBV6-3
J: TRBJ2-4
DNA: TGTGCCAGCACCCAAAGCGGGGCCCCCGGAAACATTCAGTACTTC
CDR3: CASTQSGAPGNIQYF

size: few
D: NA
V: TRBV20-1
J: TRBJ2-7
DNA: TGCAGTGCTCTTGGTGGGCTCGAGCAGTACTTC
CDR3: CSALGGLEQYF

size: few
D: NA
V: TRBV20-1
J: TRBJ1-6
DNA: TGCAGTGCTAGAGATCGACGAGGTTCACCCCTCCACTTT
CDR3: CSARDRRGSPLHF

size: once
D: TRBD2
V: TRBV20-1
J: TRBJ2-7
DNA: TGCAGTGCCGTGACTAGCGGAATCTACGAGCAGTACTTC
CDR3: CSAVTSGIYEQYF

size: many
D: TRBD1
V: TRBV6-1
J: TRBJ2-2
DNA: TGTGCCACCGACAGGGACACCGGGGAGCTGTTTTTT
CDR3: CATDRDTGELFF

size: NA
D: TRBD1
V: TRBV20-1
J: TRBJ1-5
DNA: TGCAGTGCTAGCAGACAGGGGGATCAGCCCCAGCATTTT
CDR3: CSASRQGDQPQHF

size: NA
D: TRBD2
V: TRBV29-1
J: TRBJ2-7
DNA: TGCAGCGTTGCCACCGGGACTAGCGGATACGAGCAGTACTTC
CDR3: CSVATGTSGYEQYF

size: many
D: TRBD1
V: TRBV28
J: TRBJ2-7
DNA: TGTGCCAGCAGGGCACCGGGACAGGGTTACGAGCAGTACTTC
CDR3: CASRAPGQGYEQYF

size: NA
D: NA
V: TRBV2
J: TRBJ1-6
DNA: TGTGCCAGCAGTGCCGCGTCGAAAAATTCACCCCTCCACTTT
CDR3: CASSAASKNSPLHF

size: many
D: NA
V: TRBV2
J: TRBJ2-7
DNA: TGTGCCAGCAGTGAAGGCAGCAGCCCCTCCTACGAGCAGTACTTC
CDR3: CASSEGSSPSYEQYF

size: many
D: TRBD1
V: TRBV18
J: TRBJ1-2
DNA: TGTGCCAGCTCGCGGACAGGATCAGATGGCTACACCTTC
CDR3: CASSRTGSDGYTF

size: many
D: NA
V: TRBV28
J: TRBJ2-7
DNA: TGTGCCAGCAGTTTGGGCAGGGGCCTCAGTTACGAGCAGTACTTC
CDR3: CASSLGRGLSYEQYF

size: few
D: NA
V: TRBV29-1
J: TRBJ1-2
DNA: TGCAGCGTTGGTGTAGGGAATAACTATGGCTACACCTTC
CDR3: CSVGVGNNYGYTF

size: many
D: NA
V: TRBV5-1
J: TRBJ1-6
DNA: TGCGCCAGCAGCTTGTTCGATCAGGGGAATTCACCCCTCCACTTT
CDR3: CASSLFDQGNSPLHF

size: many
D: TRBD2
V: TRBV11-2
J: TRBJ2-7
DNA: TGTGCCAGCGGACTTGGGGAGGGCCTTGGAGAGCAGTACTTC
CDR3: CASGLGEGLGEQYF

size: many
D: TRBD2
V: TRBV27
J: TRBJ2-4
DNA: TGTGCCAGCACCAGACTAGCGAAAGGGAGCAAAAACATTCAGTACTTC
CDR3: CASTRLAKGSKNIQYF

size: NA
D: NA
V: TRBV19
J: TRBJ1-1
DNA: TGTGCCAGTAGGGACCAGGGTTGGGACACTGAAGCTTTCTTT
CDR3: CASRDQGWDTEAFF

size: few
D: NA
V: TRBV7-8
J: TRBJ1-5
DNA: TGTGCCAGCAGCTTACGCCTGTGGGGAGAGGGCAATCAGCCCCAGCATTTT
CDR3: CASSLRLWGEGNQPQHF

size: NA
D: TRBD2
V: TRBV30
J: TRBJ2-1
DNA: TGTGCCAGTAGTGGGACTAGCGGGAATTACAATGAGCAGTTCTTC
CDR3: CASSGTSGNYNEQFF

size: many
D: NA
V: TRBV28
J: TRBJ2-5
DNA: TGTGCCAGCAGTTTGGGGGATCTCGAGACCCAGTACTTC
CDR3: CASSLGDLETQYF

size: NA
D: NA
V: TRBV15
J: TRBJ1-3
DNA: TGTGCCACCAGCAGAGGATCCGGGTCCGGAAACACCATATATTTT
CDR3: CATSRGSGSGNTIYF

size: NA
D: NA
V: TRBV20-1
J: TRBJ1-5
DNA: TGCAGTGCTAGAAGGGATGGCAATCAGCCCCAGCATTTT
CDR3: CSARRDGNQPQHF

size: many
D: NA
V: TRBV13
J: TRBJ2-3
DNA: TGTGCCAGCAGCTTACCGGACTCCGGTAAAGATACGCAGTATTTT
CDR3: CASSLPDSGKDTQYF

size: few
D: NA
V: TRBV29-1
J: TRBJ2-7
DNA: TGCAGCGTTGAAGTGCGGGTAGCGGCAAGTTCCATCAACGAGCAGTACTTC
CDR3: CSVEVRVAASSINEQYF

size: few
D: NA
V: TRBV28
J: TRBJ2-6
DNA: TGTGCCAGCAGCCCCGTCGGGACCGGACTATTCAGGGGGGCCAACGTCCTGACTTTC
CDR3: CASSPVGTGLFRGANVLTF

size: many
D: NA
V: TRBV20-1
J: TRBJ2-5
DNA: TGCAGTGCTAGAGCCCCGGGACACCACCAAGAGACCCAGTACTTC
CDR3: CSARAPGHHQETQYF

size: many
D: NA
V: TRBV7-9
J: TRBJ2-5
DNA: TGTGCCAGCAGCAGAACTAGGCTACGACAAGAGACCCAGTACTTC
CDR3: CASSRTRLRQETQYF

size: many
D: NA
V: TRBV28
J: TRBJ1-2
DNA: TGTGCCAGCAGTTTATTTGGTACGGGAGCATCCGACTACACCTTC
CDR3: CASSLFGTGASDYTF

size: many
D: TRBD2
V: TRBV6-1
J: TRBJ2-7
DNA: TGTGCCAGCATGGAACTAGCGGGAGGCGAGCAGTACTTC
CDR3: CASMELAGGEQYF

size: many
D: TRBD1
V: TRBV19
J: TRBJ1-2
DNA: TGTGCCAGTACCCCGACAGGGGGCGACGGCTACACCTTC
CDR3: CASTPTGGDGYTF

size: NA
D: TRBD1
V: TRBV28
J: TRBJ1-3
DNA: TGTGCCAGCAGTACAGGGGTCGGAAACACCATATATTTT
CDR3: CASSTGVGNTIYF

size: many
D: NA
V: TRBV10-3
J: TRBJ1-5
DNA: TGTGCCATGGCGTTTAAGGAGCCCCAGCATTTT
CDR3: CAMAFKEPQHF

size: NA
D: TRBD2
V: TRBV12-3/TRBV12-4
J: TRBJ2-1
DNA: TGTGCCAGCAGCCCCAAGCGGGACTCCTACAATGAGCAGTTCTTC
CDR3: CASSPKRDSYNEQFF

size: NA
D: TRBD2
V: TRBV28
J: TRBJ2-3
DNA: TGTGCCAGCAGTTTGGCGATTGGGACTAGCGGGTACACTAGCACAGATACGCAGTATTTT
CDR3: CASSLAIGTSGYTSTDTQYF

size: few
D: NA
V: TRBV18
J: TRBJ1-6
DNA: TGTGCCAGCTCACCGTGGGAGAATTCACCCCTCCACTTT
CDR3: CASSPWENSPLHF

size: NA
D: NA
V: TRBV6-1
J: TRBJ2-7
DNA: TGTGCCAGCAGTGCGCTGTGGGACGAGCAGTACTTC
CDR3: CASSALWDEQYF

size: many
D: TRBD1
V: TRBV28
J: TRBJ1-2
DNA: TGTGCCAGCAGTTCATCCGGGACAGGGGAGCAGGGGGATGGCTACACCTTC
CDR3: CASSSSGTGEQGDGYTF

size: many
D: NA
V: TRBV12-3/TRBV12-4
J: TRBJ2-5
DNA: TGTGCCAGCAGTTTTTCAGGGTTGGAGACCCAGTACTTC
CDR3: CASSFSGLETQYF

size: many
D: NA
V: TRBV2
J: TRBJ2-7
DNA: TGTGCCAGCACCGAAGAGGGGGGGCCCTACGAGCAGTACTTC
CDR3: CASTEEGGPYEQYF

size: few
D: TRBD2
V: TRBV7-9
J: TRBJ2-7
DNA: TGTGCCAGCAGCTTAATGGGCGCGGCGGGAGCTCACTACGAGCAGTACTTC
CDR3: CASSLMGAAGAHYEQYF

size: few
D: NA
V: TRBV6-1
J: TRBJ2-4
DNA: TGTGCCAGCAGTCCAGCGGAGAACAAAAACATTCAGTACTTC
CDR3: CASSPAENKNIQYF

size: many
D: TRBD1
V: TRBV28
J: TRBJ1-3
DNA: TGTGCCAGCAGCCTTGGACAGGGAAGGAACACCATATATTTT
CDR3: CASSLGQGRNTIYF

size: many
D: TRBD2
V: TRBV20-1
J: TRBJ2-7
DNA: TGCAGTGCTAGAGATCTTCTAGCGGGTGCCAGGTACGAGCAGTACTTC
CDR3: CSARDLLAGARYEQYF

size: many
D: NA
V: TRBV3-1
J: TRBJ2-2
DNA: TGTGCCAGCAGCCAAGCGAGGGGCGTCGGGGAGCTGTTTTTT
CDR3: CASSQARGVGELFF

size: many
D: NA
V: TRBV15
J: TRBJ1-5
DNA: TGTGCCACCAGCGGGGGTTATCAGCCCCAGCATTTT
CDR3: CATSGGYQPQHF

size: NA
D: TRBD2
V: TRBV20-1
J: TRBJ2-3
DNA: TGCAGTGCTAGGAGCCTAGCGGGAGCTCGGGACACAGATACGCAGTATTTT
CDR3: CSARSLAGARDTDTQYF

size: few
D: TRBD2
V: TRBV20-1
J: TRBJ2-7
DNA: TGCAGTGCTAGGGGGCGGGAGAACTACTACGAGCAGTACTTC
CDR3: CSARGRENYYEQYF

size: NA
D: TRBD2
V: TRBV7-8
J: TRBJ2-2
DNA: TGTGCCAGCAGCTTAGGAGCGGGAGGCTTCTCCGGGGAGCTGTTTTTT
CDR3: CASSLGAGGFSGELFF

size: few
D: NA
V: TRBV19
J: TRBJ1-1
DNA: TGTGCCAGTAGTCTCCGGCCTCAAATGAACACTGAAGCTTTCTTT
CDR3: CASSLRPQMNTEAFF

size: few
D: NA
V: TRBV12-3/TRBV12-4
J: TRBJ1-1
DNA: TGTGCCAGCAGTTTGGAGAGGGGGGTCGGTGTGAACACTGAAGCTTTCTTT
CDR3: CASSLERGVGVNTEAFF